Listed below are T cell receptor beta chains from one sample, sequenced in a study of cytomegalovirus exposure and HLA in healthy donors. TCRdb's copy holds only in-frame clones and misses some; the assay was immunoSEQ multiplex PCR. The table includes roughly 140,000 clones, around 79% detected once. The sequenced material came from PBMCs. These receptors were obtained from a middle-aged man in good health and CMV-seropositive. The conserved cysteine and the conserved F or W are not part of the CDR3 here. Only part of the rows carry a size: once, few, many, or a class if the clone is expanded.

TRBJ1-5,TRBV2,NA,ASRTGTGPYSNQPQH
TRBJ1-5,TRBV6-1,few,ASRQYSNQPQH
TRBJ2-1,TRBV27,few,ASSRVRDEQF
TRBJ2-7,TRBV28,NA,ASRGQGASYEQY
TRBJ2-7,TRBV14,NA,ASSHRTSENYEQY
TRBJ2-7,TRBV6-6,NA,ASSAQAYEQY
TRBJ2-1,TRBV30,once,AWSVFLAGANEQF
TRBJ2-3,TRBV5-6,NA,ASSPGPSGGQY
TRBJ2-2,TRBV11-2,once,ASSLGLLATAGELF
TRBJ2-5,TRBV29-1,NA,SVFQGAETQY
TRBJ2-7,TRBV11-2,NA,ASSSLWTGSYEQY
TRBJ2-1,TRBV7-9,NA,ASSLGGTSGRAYNEQF
TRBJ2-7,TRBV18,few,ASSLGDDRGSYEQY
TRBJ1-1,TRBV5-1,NA,ASSLGTGGPNTEAF
TRBJ1-2,TRBV9,NA,ASNRDPNYGYT
TRBJ1-1,TRBV5-4,once,ASSLDGITEAF
TRBJ2-7,TRBV19,NA,ASSIMAGGDYEQY
TRBJ2-1,TRBV5-4,NA,ASSLASVMWNEQF
TRBJ2-7,TRBV14,NA,ASSQETGFGDSFSYEQY
TRBJ2-7,TRBV5-1,NA,ASSLQSGYEQY
TRBJ1-1,TRBV11-2,NA,ASSIQGFTEAF
TRBJ2-1,TRBV28,NA,ASSSRGDRLNEQF
TRBJ2-5,TRBV28,NA,ASSWTSGSFGETQY
TRBJ1-3,TRBV5-1,NA,ASSFFGQGAKGNTIY
TRBJ2-7,TRBV28,few,ASSFRDSSRGEQY
TRBJ1-5,TRBV28,NA,ASSLWDVGGVWTQH
TRBJ2-1,TRBV28,NA,ASSPAGGSDNEQF
TRBJ1-2,TRBV7-9,NA,ASSLLGDRGHYGYT
TRBJ1-6,TRBV7-3,NA,ASSMNTGNSPLH
TRBJ1-5,TRBV6-1,NA,ASSEQISNQPQH
TRBJ2-7,TRBV23-1,NA,ASSQPADRGCSHEQY
TRBJ2-7,TRBV7-8,NA,ASSLARQGSYEQY
TRBJ2-3,TRBV5-4,once,ASSGDSTSTDTQY
TRBJ2-5,TRBV5-6,NA,ASSQGVETQY
TRBJ1-2,TRBV6-5,NA,ASSYDRQYGYT
TRBJ2-7,TRBV7-9,NA,ASSSGQYEQY
TRBJ2-7,TRBV21-1,NA,ASSKARTKTPYEQY
TRBJ2-5,TRBV5-1,NA,ASSFRQFQETQY